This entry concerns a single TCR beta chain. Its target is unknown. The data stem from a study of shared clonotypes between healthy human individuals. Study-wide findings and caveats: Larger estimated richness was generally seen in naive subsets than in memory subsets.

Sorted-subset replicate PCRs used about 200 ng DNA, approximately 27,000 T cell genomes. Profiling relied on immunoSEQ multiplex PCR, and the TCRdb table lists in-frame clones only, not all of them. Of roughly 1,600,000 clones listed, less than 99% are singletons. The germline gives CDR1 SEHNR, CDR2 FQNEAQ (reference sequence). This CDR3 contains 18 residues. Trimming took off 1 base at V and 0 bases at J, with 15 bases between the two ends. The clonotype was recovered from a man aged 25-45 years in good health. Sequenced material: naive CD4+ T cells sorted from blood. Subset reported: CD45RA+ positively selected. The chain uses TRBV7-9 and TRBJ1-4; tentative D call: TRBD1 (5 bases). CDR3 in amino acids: CASSLGQLNFATNEKLFF. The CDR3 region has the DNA TGTGCCAGCAGCTTAGGACAGCTCAACTTTGCAACTAATGAAAAACTGTTTTTT. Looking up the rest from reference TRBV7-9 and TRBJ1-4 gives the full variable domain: DTGVSQNPRHKITKRGQNVTFRCDPISEHNRLYWYRQTLGQGPEFLTYFQNEAQLEKSRLLSDRFSAERPKGSFSTLEIQRTEQGDSAMYLCASSLGQLNFATNEKLFFGSGTQLSVL.